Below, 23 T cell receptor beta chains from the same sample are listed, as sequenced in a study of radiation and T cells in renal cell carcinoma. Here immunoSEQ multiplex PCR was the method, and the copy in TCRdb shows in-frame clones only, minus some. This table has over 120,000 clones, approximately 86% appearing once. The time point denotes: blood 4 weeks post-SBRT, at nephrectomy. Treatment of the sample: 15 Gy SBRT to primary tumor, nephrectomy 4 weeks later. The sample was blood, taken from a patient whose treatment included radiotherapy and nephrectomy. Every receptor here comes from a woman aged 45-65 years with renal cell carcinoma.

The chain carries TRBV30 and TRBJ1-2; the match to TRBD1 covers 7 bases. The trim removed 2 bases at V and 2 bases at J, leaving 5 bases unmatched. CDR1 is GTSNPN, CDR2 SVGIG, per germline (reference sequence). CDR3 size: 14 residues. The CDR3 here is CAWSRVQGNYGYTF. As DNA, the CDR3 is TGTGCCTGGAGTCGGGTACAGGGGAACTATGGCTACACCTTC. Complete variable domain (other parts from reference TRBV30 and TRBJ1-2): SQTIHQWPATLVQPVGSPLSLECTVEGTSNPNLYWYRQAAGRGLQLLFYSVGIGQISSEVPQNLSASRPQDRQFILSSKKLLLSDSGFYLCAWSRVQGNYGYTFGSGTRLTVV.

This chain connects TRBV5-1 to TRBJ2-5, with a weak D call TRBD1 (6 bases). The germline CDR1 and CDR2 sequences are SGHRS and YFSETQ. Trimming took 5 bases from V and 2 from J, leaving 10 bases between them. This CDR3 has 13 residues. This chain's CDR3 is CASRQGTQETQYF. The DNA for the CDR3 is TGCGCCAGCAGGCAGGGGACACAAGAGACCCAGTACTTC.

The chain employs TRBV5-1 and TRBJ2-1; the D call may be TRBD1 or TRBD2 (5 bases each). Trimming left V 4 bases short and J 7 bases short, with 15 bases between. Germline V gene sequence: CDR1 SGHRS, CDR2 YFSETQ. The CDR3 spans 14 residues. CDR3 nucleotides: TGCGCCAGCAGCCCGTCCCGGGACGTTAATGAGCAGTTCTTC. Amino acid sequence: CASSPSRDVNEQFF.

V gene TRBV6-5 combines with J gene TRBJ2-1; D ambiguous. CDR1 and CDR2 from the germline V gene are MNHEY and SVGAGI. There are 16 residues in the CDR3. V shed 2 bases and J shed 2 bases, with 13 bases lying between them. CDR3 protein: CASSYARRRTYNEQFF. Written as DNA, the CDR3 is TGTGCCAGCAGTTACGCGAGGAGAAGGACCTACAATGAGCAGTTCTTC.

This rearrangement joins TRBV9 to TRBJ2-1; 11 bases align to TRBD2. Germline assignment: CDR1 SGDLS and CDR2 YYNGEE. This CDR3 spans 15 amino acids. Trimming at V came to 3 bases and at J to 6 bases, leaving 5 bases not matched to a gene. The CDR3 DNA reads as TGTGCCAGCAGCGCCACTAGCGGGGGAGCCAATGAGCAGTTCTTC. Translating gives CASSATSGGANEQFF.

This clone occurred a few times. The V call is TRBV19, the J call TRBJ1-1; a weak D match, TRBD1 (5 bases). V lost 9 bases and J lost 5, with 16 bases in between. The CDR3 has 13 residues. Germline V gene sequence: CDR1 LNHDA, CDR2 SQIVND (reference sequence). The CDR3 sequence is CASTITRGTEAFF. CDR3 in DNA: TGTGCCAGCACTATTACTCGGGGGACTGAAGCTTTCTTT.

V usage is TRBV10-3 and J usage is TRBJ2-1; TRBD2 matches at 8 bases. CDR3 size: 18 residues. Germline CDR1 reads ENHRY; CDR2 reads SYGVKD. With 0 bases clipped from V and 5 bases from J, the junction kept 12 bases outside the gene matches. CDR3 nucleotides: TGTGCCATCAGTGAGTCGAACGTGGCGGGAGGTACGAACAATGAGCAGTTCTTC. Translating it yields CAISESNVAGGTNNEQFF.

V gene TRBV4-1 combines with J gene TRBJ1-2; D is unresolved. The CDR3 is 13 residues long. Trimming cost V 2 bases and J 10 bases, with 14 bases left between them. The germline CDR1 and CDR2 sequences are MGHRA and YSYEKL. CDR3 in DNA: TGCGCCAGCAGCCAAACGGGTTGGGCCTCCTACACCTTC. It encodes CASSQTGWASYTF.

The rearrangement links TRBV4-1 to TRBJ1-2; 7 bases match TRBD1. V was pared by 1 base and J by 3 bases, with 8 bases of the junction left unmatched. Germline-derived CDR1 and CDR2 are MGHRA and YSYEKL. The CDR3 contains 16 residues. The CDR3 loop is CASSQGFAGGYYGYTF. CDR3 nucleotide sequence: TGCGCCAGCAGCCAAGGTTTTGCAGGGGGGTACTATGGCTACACCTTC.

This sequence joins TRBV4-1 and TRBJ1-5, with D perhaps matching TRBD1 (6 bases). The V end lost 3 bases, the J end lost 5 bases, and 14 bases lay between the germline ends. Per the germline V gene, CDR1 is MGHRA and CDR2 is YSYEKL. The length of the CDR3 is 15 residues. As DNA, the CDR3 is TGCGCCAGCAGCCAGGGGGGGGGCGCAGATCAGCCCCAGCATTTT. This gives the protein CASSQGGGADQPQHF.

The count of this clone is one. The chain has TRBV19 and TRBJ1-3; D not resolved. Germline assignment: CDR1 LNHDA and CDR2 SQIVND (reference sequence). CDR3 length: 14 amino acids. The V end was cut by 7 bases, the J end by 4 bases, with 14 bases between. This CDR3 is CASNPGPSGNTIYF. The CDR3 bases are TGTGCCAGTAACCCCGGGCCATCGGGAAACACCATATATTTT.

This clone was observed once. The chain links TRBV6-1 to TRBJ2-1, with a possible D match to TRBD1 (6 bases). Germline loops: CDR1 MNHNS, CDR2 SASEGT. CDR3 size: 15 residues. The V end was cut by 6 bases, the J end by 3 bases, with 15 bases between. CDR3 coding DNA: TGTGCCAGCAGAGCTGGCAGGGGAGACTACAATGAGCAGTTCTTC. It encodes CASRAGRGDYNEQFF.

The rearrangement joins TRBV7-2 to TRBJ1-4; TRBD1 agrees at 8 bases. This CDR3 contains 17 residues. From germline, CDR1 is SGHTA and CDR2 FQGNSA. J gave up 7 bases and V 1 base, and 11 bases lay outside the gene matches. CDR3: CASSLGQGAMLGEKLFF. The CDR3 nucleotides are TGTGCCAGCAGCTTAGGGCAGGGGGCTATGTTGGGTGAAAAACTGTTTTTT.

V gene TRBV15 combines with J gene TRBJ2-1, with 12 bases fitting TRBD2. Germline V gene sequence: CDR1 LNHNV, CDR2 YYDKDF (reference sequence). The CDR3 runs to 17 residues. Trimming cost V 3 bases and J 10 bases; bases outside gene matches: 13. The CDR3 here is CATSRTNGTSGPPEQFF. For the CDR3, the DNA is TGTGCCACCAGCAGGACAAACGGGACTAGCGGGCCACCCGAGCAGTTCTTC.

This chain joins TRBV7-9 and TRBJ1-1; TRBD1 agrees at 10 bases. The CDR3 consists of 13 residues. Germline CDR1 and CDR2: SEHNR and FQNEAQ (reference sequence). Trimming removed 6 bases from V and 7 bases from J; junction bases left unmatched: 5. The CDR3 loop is CASSRQGAVEAFF. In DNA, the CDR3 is TGTGCCAGCAGTAGACAGGGGGCCGTTGAAGCTTTCTTT.

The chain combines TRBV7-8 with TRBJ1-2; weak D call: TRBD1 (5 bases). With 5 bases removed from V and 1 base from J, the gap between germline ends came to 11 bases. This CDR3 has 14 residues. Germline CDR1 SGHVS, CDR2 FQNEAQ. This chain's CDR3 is CASSPGTVNYGYTF. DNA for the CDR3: TGTGCCAGCAGCCCAGGGACGGTTAACTATGGCTACACCTTC.

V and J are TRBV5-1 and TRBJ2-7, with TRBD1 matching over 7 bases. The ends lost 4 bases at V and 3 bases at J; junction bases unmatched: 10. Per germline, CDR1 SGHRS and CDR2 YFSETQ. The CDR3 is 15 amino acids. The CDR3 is CASSPTGTASYEQYF. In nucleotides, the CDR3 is TGCGCCAGCAGCCCTACCGGGACAGCGAGCTACGAGCAGTACTTC.

In DNA, the CDR3 is TGCGCCAGCAGCCCCCCAGATAGGGCGAGAGAGATCTACGAGCAGTACTTC. This encodes CASSPPDRAREIYEQYF. The chain joins TRBV5-1 to TRBJ2-7; no firm D call. The V gene lost 4 bases and the J gene lost 3 bases, with 23 bases spanning the gap. From germline, CDR1 is SGHRS and CDR2 YFSETQ. The CDR3 sequence is 17 residues long.

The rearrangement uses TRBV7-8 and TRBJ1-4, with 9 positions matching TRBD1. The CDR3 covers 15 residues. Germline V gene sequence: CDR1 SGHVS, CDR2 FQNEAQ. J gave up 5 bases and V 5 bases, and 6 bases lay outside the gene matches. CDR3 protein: CASSMTGTGNEKLFF. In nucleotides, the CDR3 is TGTGCCAGCAGCATGACCGGGACAGGGAATGAAAAACTGTTTTTT.

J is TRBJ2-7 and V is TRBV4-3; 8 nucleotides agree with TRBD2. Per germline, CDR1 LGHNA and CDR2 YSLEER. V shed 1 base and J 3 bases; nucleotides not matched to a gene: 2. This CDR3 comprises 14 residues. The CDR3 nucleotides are TGCGCCAGCAGCCAAGGACGGGGGGGCTACGAGCAGTACTTC. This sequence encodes CASSQGRGGYEQYF.

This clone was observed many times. CDR3 amino acids: CASSASRDDVTNEKLFF. Here the CDR3 DNA reads TGTGCCAGCAGCGCTTCACGGGACGATGTGACTAATGAAAAACTGTTTTTT. The J gene is TRBJ1-4, the V gene TRBV9, with D possibly TRBD1 on 5 matching bases. The CDR3 loop spans 17 amino acids. V lost 3 bases and J 2 bases, leaving 17 bases between the germline ends. The germline V gene encodes CDR1 SGDLS and CDR2 YYNGEE.

The CDR3 region is CASSYSAGMNTEAFF. CDR3 sequence (DNA): TGTGCCAGCAGTTACTCGGCAGGCATGAACACTGAAGCTTTCTTT. V gene TRBV6-6 combines with J gene TRBJ1-1; D not certain. This CDR3 is 15 amino acids long. Looked up from germline, CDR1 is MNHNY and CDR2 is SVGAGI (reference sequence). Trimming left V 0 bases short and J 0 bases short, with 8 bases between.

The CDR3 protein is CASSQGSGVTGELFF. The CDR3 DNA reads as TGCGCCAGCAGCCAAGGGTCAGGGGTCACCGGGGAGCTGTTTTTT. The chain joins TRBV4-1 to TRBJ2-2, with D perhaps TRBD1 (6 bases). CDR1 and CDR2 (germline): MGHRA, YSYEKL. V was shortened by 1 base and J by 4 bases, with 10 bases between the two germline ends. CDR3 length: 15 amino acids.